The 25 T cell receptor beta chains reported below all come from one sample, sequenced in a study of T cells in Graves' hyperthyroidism and ophthalmopathy. RNA transcripts gave rise to amplified TCR beta CDR3 regions. Researchers ran a first-round RT-PCR on the TCR CDR3 using the HTBI primer set. TCRdb redid the calling of the multiplex PCR reads with MiXCR, one entry per CDR3 protein. The sample lists 380,000 or so distinct CDR3 sequences, about a fifth seen once, with 3.7% in the top ten. Sequencing input: blood. These receptors originate from a woman younger than 30 with Graves' hyperthyroidism.

Ten or more counts support this clonotype. V usage is TRBV15 and J usage is TRBJ1-1; tentatively, D is TRBD1 (5 bases). V gave up 0 bases and J gave up 4 bases, with 18 bases separating them. From germline, CDR1 is LNHNV and CDR2 YYDKDF (reference sequence). The CDR3 is 17 amino acids. This CDR3 is CATSRDGVWGRGTEAFF. CDR3 bases: TGTGCCACCAGCAGAGATGGGGTTTGGGGCCGAGGCACTGAAGCTTTCTTT.

This clonotype has at least ten counts. The chain employs TRBV2 and TRBJ2-7; D is undetermined. This CDR3 is 13 amino acids long. V was pared by 6 bases and J by 6 bases, with 15 bases between. Germline V gene lookup returns CDR1 SNHLY and CDR2 FYNNEI. CDR3 sequence: CASRDGNSFEQYF. The CDR3 nucleotides read TGTGCCAGCAGGGACGGCAATAGTTTCGAGCAGTACTTC.

A few counts support this clonotype. Written as DNA, the CDR3 is TGCGCCAGCAGCCCGGGGGACACCACAGATACGCAGTATTTT. Translating it yields CASSPGDTTDTQYF. This chain uses TRBV5-1 with TRBJ2-3; D possibly matches TRBD1 or TRBD2 (6 bases each). V dropped 4 bases and J dropped 2 bases, with 11 bases sitting between them. The CDR3 runs to 14 residues. Germline V gives CDR1 SGHRS, CDR2 YFSETQ. The full variable domain, with the rest looked up from reference TRBV5-1 and TRBJ2-3, is KAGVTQTPRYLIKTRGQQVTLSCSPISGHRSVSWYQQTPGQGLQFLFEYFSETQRNKGNFPGRFSGRQFSNSRSEMNVSTLELGDSALYLCASSPGDTTDTQYFGPGTRLTVL.

This clonotype was counted at least ten times. The genes are TRBV19 and TRBJ2-2, with D perhaps matching TRBD1 (5 bases). Germline V gene sequence: CDR1 LNHDA, CDR2 SQIVND (reference sequence). V was clipped by 5 bases and J by 0 bases, with 10 bases between them. The CDR3 has 15 residues. CDR3 residues: CASSVQGPNTGELFF. The CDR3 coding sequence is TGTGCCAGTAGTGTTCAGGGTCCGAACACCGGGGAGCTGTTTTTT. The complete variable domain, with remaining parts taken from reference TRBV19 and TRBJ2-2, reads DGGITQSPKYLFRKEGQNVTLSCEQNLNHDAMYWYRQDPGQGLRLIYYSQIVNDFQKGDIAEGYSVSREKKESFPLTVTSAQKNPTAFYLCASSVQGPNTGELFFGEGSRLTVL.

The sample holds many counts of this clonotype. This could be a read error, since a much larger clone is one nucleotide away. The conserved phenylalanine or tryptophan normally closing the CDR3 is absent here, so this likely arose from a read error. The chain employs TRBV12-3 or TRBV12-4 and TRBJ1-1; unclear D gene. V shed 2 bases and J shed 0 bases, with 7 bases lying between them. This CDR3 is built from 14 residues. CDR3 DNA: TGTGCCAGCAGTTTACCGGGGTTGAACACTGAAGCTTTCTCT. It codes for CASSLPGLNTEAFS.

This clonotype was found many times. The V gene is TRBV30, the J gene TRBJ1-1; no firm D call. The CDR3 spans 13 residues. V lost 3 bases and J 3 bases, leaving 11 bases between the germline ends. Germline-derived CDR1 and CDR2 are GTSNPN and SVGIG (reference sequence). The CDR3 protein is CAWRSGSDTEAFF. DNA for the CDR3: TGTGCCTGGAGATCTGGATCGGACACTGAAGCTTTCTTT.

This clonotype was picked up many times. The chain links TRBV18 to TRBJ1-1; maybe TRBD1 (5 bases). The CDR3 has 15 residues. V dropped 3 bases and J dropped 1 base, with 12 bases sitting between them. The germline V gene encodes CDR1 KGHSH and CDR2 LQKENI. The DNA of the CDR3 is TGTGCCAGCTCACCTAGGGGACCGCAGAACACTGAAGCTTTCTTT. It is translated as CASSPRGPQNTEAFF.

In this sample, this clonotype turned up many times. The rearrangement uses TRBV29-1 and TRBJ2-5, with a weak D call TRBD1 (6 bases). The CDR3 runs to 12 residues. Germline V gives CDR1 SQVTM, CDR2 ANQGSEA. The germline V and J ends were trimmed by 6 bases and 4 bases, with 12 bases remaining between them. CDR3 in amino acids: CSVTDSGETQYF. As DNA, the CDR3 is TGCAGCGTGACGGACAGCGGAGAGACCCAGTACTTC.

In this sample, this clonotype turned up many times. The chain couples TRBV12-3 or TRBV12-4 to TRBJ1-3, with TRBD1 matching 7 bases. The CDR3 loop spans 13 amino acids. J lost 0 bases, V lost 8 bases, and 1 base had no gene match. CDR3: CASDRDSGNTIYF. The CDR3 DNA sequence: TGTGCCAGCGACAGGGACTCTGGAAACACCATATATTTT.

This clonotype was counted many times. The rearrangement joins TRBV28 to TRBJ2-7; 9 bases line up with TRBD1. CDR1 MDHEN and CDR2 SYDVKM come from the germline V gene. CDR3 length equals 13 residues. V shed 8 bases and J 2 bases; nucleotides not matched to a gene: 4. DNA of the CDR3: TGTGCCAGCGTTGGGACAGGGCCCTACGAGCAGTACTTC. This translates into CASVGTGPYEQYF.

This clonotype has just a few counts. The rearrangement joins TRBV20-1 to TRBJ2-7; TRBD1 matches at 7 bases. The length of the CDR3 is 14 residues. V lost 6 bases to trimming and J lost 6 bases; unmatched junction nucleotides: 14. Germline lookup yields CDR1 DFQATT and CDR2 SNEGSKA (reference sequence). Here the CDR3 DNA reads TGCAGTGCCATCCTTCAGGGGGTCATGGGCGAGCAGTACTTC. Residues: CSAILQGVMGEQYF.

This clonotype was detected ten times or more. This chain joins TRBV19 and TRBJ2-7; D gene ambiguous. Germline V gives CDR1 LNHDA, CDR2 SQIVND (reference sequence). Trimming shortened V by 6 bases and J by 1 base, and 7 bases separated the two germline ends. The CDR3 contains 12 residues. The CDR3 nucleotides are TGTGCCAGTAGATCCGTATCCTACGAGCAGTACTTC. The encoded protein is CASRSVSYEQYF.

This chain connects TRBV5-6 to TRBJ2-7; possible D gene TRBD2, 6 bases. The V gene's germline CDR1 is SGHDT and CDR2 YYEEEE. The CDR3 runs to 13 residues. Trimming took 6 bases from V and 6 from J, leaving 16 bases between them. CDR3 in amino acids: CASTGRLGREQYF. The CDR3 DNA follows: TGTGCCAGCACTGGGAGGTTGGGGCGCGAGCAGTACTTC.

At least ten counts were recorded for this clonotype. The rearrangement uses TRBV18 and TRBJ1-1; TRBD1 might be the D (5 bases). V was trimmed by 0 bases and J by 4 bases, leaving 12 bases between them. Germline V gene data show CDR1 as KGHSH and CDR2 as LQKENI. There are 15 residues in the CDR3. The CDR3: CASSPPNGGGTEAFF. In DNA, the CDR3 is TGTGCCAGCTCACCACCGAACGGGGGGGGCACTGAAGCTTTCTTT.

To note about this clonotype: Since a much larger clone is just one base distant, this may be a read error. V usage is TRBV11-2 and J usage is TRBJ2-5, with D perhaps matching TRBD1 or TRBD2 (6 bases each). The CDR3 has 14 amino acids. Per the germline V gene, CDR1 is SGHAT and CDR2 is FQNNGV. DNA of the CDR3: TGTGCCAGCAGCACTACCGGGGGCGCGGAGACCAAGTACTTC. Translation gives CASSTTGGAETKYF.

The sample holds many counts of this clonotype. The rearrangement joins TRBV7-9 to TRBJ1-2, with 8 bases aligning to TRBD1. CDR1 and CDR2 (germline): SEHNR, FQNEAQ (reference sequence). V was clipped by 5 bases and J by 5 bases; unmatched bases: 10. The CDR3 loop spans 15 amino acids. The CDR3 spells CASSLLDRGQYGYTF. The CDR3 DNA follows: TGTGCCAGCAGCCTCCTCGACAGGGGACAGTATGGCTACACCTTC.

This clonotype was recorded at least ten times. The chain has TRBV20-1 and TRBJ2-7, with TRBD1 identical over 12 bases. V shed 7 bases, J shed 7 bases, and the junction held 8 bases outside the gene matches. The CDR3 covers 13 residues. Germline V gene sequence: CDR1 DFQATT, CDR2 SNEGSKA (reference sequence). The CDR3 nucleotides are TGCAGTGTACCGGGACAGGGGGCAGAAGAGCAGTACTTC. Encoded protein: CSVPGQGAEEQYF.

The chain joins TRBV28 to TRBJ1-2, with TRBD1 as a possible D gene (5 bases). CDR1 and CDR2 (germline): MDHEN, SYDVKM. V gave up 5 bases and J gave up 3 bases, with 19 bases separating them. The CDR3 has 16 residues. CDR3 DNA sequence: TGTGCCAGCAGTGTCTTAACCCAGGGACTGGACTATGGCTACACCTTC. As protein: CASSVLTQGLDYGYTF.

This clonotype was found many times. This rearrangement joins TRBV11-2 to TRBJ2-5, with 7 bases identical to TRBD1. The V gene's germline CDR1 is SGHAT and CDR2 FQNNGV. The CDR3 extends over 14 amino acids. The V and J ends lost 1 base and 5 bases, in that order; junction bases with no gene match: 4. CDR3 residues: CASSLVRGLETQYF. DNA of the CDR3: TGTGCCAGCAGCTTAGTTAGGGGGCTGGAGACCCAGTACTTC.

This clonotype has a count of ten or more. This chain uses TRBV12-3 or TRBV12-4 with TRBJ1-6; D might be TRBD1 (6 bases). V was trimmed by 3 bases and J by 8 bases, leaving 14 bases between them. CDR3 length: 15 residues. The CDR3 DNA reads as TGTGCCAGCAGTTTGTCGGCCAGGGGTGATTCACCCCTCCACTTT. It translates to CASSLSARGDSPLHF.

The chain links TRBV20-1 to TRBJ2-2, with 10 positions matching TRBD2. CDR1 DFQATT and CDR2 SNEGSKA come from the germline V gene (reference sequence). This CDR3 is 15 amino acids long. V lost 3 bases and J lost 4; bases outside the gene matches: 5. The CDR3 nucleotides are TGCAGTGCTAGGACACTAGCGGGGTTCACCGGGGAGCTGTTTTTT. The encoded protein is CSARTLAGFTGELFF.

Ten or more counts support this clonotype. The V gene is TRBV27, the J gene TRBJ2-7; no clear D gene. Germline loops: CDR1 MNHEY, CDR2 SMNVEV (reference sequence). The CDR3 has 12 amino acids. Trimming removed 3 bases at V and 5 bases at J, with 8 bases between. The CDR3 is CASSFLGDEQYF. CDR3 coding DNA: TGTGCCAGCAGTTTCTTGGGTGACGAGCAGTACTTC.

This clonotype has more than one count but fewer than ten. The chain is built from TRBV30 and TRBJ1-1; D not resolved. The germline CDR1 and CDR2 sequences are GTSNPN and SVGIG (reference sequence). CDR3 length: 15 residues. Trimming removed 2 bases at V and 3 bases at J, with 16 bases between. The CDR3: CAWSPFGDTYTEAFF. In DNA form, the CDR3 reads TGTGCCTGGAGTCCATTTGGTGACACTTACACTGAAGCTTTCTTT.

This clonotype showed up many times. The J gene is TRBJ1-1, the V gene TRBV20-1; D ambiguous. The V gene lost 4 bases and the J gene lost 6 bases, with 18 bases spanning the gap. The CDR3 runs 14 residues. Germline V gene sequence: CDR1 DFQATT, CDR2 SNEGSKA (reference sequence). The CDR3 spells CSATGETRIAEAFF. Here the CDR3 DNA reads TGCAGTGCTACTGGAGAGACGAGGATCGCTGAAGCTTTCTTT.

With regard to this clonotype: A clone one base away is much larger, so this may be a read error. V gene TRBV2 combines with J gene TRBJ1-2; possible D gene TRBD1, 6 bases. This CDR3 is built from 9 residues. CDR1 is SNHLY, CDR2 FYNNEI, per germline. CDR3 nucleotides: TGTGCCAGCAGTCAACAGGGAGGCTTC. Protein sequence: CASSQQGGF.